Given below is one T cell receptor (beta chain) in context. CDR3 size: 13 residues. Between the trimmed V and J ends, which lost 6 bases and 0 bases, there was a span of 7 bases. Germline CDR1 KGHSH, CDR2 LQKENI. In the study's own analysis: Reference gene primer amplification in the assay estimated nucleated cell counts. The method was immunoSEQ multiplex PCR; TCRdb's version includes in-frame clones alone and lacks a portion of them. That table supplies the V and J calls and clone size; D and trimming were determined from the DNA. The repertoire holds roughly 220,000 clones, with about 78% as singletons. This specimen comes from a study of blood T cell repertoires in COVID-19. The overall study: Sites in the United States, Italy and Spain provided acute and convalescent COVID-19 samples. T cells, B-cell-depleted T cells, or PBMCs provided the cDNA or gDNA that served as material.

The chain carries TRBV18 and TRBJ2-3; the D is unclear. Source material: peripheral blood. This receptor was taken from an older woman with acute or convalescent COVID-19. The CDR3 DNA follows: TGTGCCAGCTCTCAGATGAGCACAGATACGCAGTATTTT. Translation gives CASSQMSTDTQYF.